The 21 T cell receptor beta chains given below trace back to one sample, sequenced in a study of tumor-infiltrating lymphocytes in primary liver carcinoma. Investigators took RNA and DNA out together from 20-30 mg of unsorted bulk tissue. Total RNA amounting to 500 ng was the source from which TCR beta cDNA was made with a constant-region primer. ARM-PCR was slightly modified, and three nested multiplex PCR rounds with it gave rise to the TCR beta libraries. TRBV1-TRBV30 forward and Cbeta reverse primers drove the first two roughly 10-cycle rounds. TCRdb reprocessed the multiplex PCR reads via MiXCR and lists one record per CDR3 protein. The top ten clones hold roughly 7.9% of a sample with some 120,000 distinct CDR3 sequences, 55% to 75% of them seen once. The sequencing input was liver tumor tissue from sampling region 3. Indicated subset: tumor region T3, left-lateral pole. All receptors come from a woman aged 55 to 70 with primary liver carcinoma and hepatitis B virus infection.

The V call is TRBV28, the J call TRBJ2-7; D is uncertain. The germline V gene encodes CDR1 MDHEN and CDR2 SYDVKM. This CDR3 contains 12 residues. The CDR3 loop reads CPNSPDKGEQYF. In DNA form, the CDR3 reads TGTCCCAACAGTCCCGATAAGGGTGAGCAGTACTTC.

Points on this clonotype: A much larger clone lies a single base off, so this may be a read error. The V gene is TRBV12-3 or TRBV12-4, the J gene TRBJ2-4; a weak D match, TRBD1 (5 bases). Trimming removed 10 bases from V and 6 bases from J, with 22 bases in between. CDR3 size: 15 residues. CDR3 region: CANSRRQNQRNIQYF. The CDR3 DNA sequence: TGTGCCAACAGCCGCCGACAGAATCAAAGAAACATTCAGTACTTC.

Concerning this clonotype: It may be a read error: a sequence one base away is much more abundant. This chain links TRBV5-1 with TRBJ2-1; a possible D gene is TRBD2 (6 bases). The CDR3 has 15 amino acids. Per germline, CDR1 SGHRS and CDR2 YFSETQ. The CDR3 coding sequence is TGCGCCAGCGGAAGCTCGGGGGTTTCCTACAATGAGCGGTTCTTC. It specifies CASGSSGVSYNERFF.

A word on this clonotype: The CDR3 does not end in the conserved phenylalanine or tryptophan, so this is likely a read error. The rearrangement joins TRBV11-1 to TRBJ2-1, with TRBD2 identical over 9 bases. The germline V gene has CDR1 SGHAT and CDR2 FQDESV (reference sequence). The CDR3 sequence is 15 residues long. Germline trimming cut 4 bases from V and 12 bases from J; bases unmatched to any gene: 13. The CDR3 DNA reads TGTGCCAGCAGCTCGACTAGCGGTCTATACAGTGGGCAGTTCCTC. Translated, it gives CASSSTSGLYSGQFL.

On this clonotype itself: A single base separates this from a much larger clone, so it may be a read error. V is TRBV5-5 and J is TRBJ1-4; D is uncertain. This CDR3 is 13 amino acids long. The V gene's germline CDR1 is SGHKS and CDR2 YYEKEE (reference sequence). The CDR3 DNA reads TGTGCCAGCAGCTTGCTCTCGGGTGAAAAACCGTTTTTT. This codes for CASSLLSGEKPFF.

Concerning this clonotype: In this CDR3 the conserved last residue, phenylalanine or tryptophan, is missing, so a read error is likely. The chain is built from TRBV6-5 and TRBJ2-3, with unresolved D. Trimming removed 2 bases at V and 2 bases at J, with 8 bases between. Looked up from germline, CDR1 is MNHEY and CDR2 is SVGAGI. The CDR3 totals 14 residues. CDR3 region: CASSYKGDTDTQYL. The DNA of the CDR3 is TGTGCCAGCAGTTACAAAGGAGACACAGATACGCAGTATCTT.

Concerning this clonotype: Lacking the conserved final phenylalanine or tryptophan, this CDR3 likely reflects a read error. V usage is TRBV5-1 and J usage is TRBJ2-1, with D possibly matching TRBD2 (5 bases). The CDR3 runs 14 residues. The V end lost 1 base, the J end lost 2 bases, and 7 bases lay between the germline ends. Germline CDR1 reads SGHRS; CDR2 reads YFSETQ. Written as DNA, the CDR3 is TGCGCCAGCAGCTTGCCCGGGACCTACAATGAGCAGTTCCTC. Its protein is CASSLPGTYNEQFL.

The count of this clonotype is one. This chain links TRBV30 with TRBJ2-1, with D perhaps matching TRBD2 (6 bases). Germline values: CDR1 GTSNPN, CDR2 SVGIG (reference sequence). The V and J ends lost 5 bases and 0 bases respectively, with 8 bases between them. There are 13 residues in the CDR3. The CDR3 bases are TGTGCCTGGGGGGGACTCTCCTACAATGAGCAGTTCTTC. Protein: CAWGGLSYNEQFF.

A note on this clonotype: The missing conserved phenylalanine or tryptophan at the end of this CDR3 makes a read error likely. This sequence joins TRBV11-2 and TRBJ2-4; the D is unclear. Germline CDR1 and CDR2: SGHAT and FQNNGV. The length of the CDR3 is 14 residues. In nucleotides, the CDR3 is TGTGCCGGCAGCGCCGGAGTTAACAAAAACATTCAGTACCTC. Its translation: CAGSAGVNKNIQYL.

The V call is TRBV6-6, the J call TRBJ1-1, with a weak D call TRBD1 (5 bases). The germline gives CDR1 MNHNY, CDR2 SVGAGI (reference sequence). The CDR3 contains 16 residues. Between the trimmed V and J ends, which lost 6 bases and 6 bases, there was a span of 23 bases. The CDR3 is CASRTGTALGYSEAFF. CDR3 nucleotides: TGTGCCAGCAGAACCGGGACGGCGTTAGGATACTCTGAAGCTTTCTTT.

Notes on this clonotype: Being one base from a much bigger clone, this may be a read error. The V gene is TRBV28, the J gene TRBJ2-5; the match to TRBD1 covers 12 bases. The CDR3 consists of 16 residues. J was trimmed by 5 bases and V by 6 bases; bases with no gene match: 10. Germline lookup yields CDR1 MDHEN and CDR2 SYDVKM. CDR3 sequence: CASRTPGQGASETQYF. The DNA for the CDR3 is TGTGCCAGCAGAACTCCGGGACAGGGGGCGAGTGAGACCCAGTACTTC.

The chain links TRBV30 to TRBJ2-5; weak D call: TRBD2 (6 bases). Between the trimmed V and J ends, which lost 4 bases and 8 bases, there was a span of 17 bases. The CDR3 has 13 residues. The germline CDR1 and CDR2 sequences are GTSNPN and SVGIG (reference sequence). The CDR3 reads CAWTPRGTDTQYF. The CDR3 region has the DNA TGTGCCTGGACTCCCCGGGGGACTGACACCCAGTACTTC.

This chain joins TRBV11-2 and TRBJ2-2, with 8 bases that match TRBD1. This CDR3 spans 17 amino acids. The germline CDR1 and CDR2 sequences are SGHAT and FQNNGV. V lost 5 bases and J lost 5; bases outside the gene matches: 13. The CDR3 sequence is CASSPIPGQGGTGELFF. The CDR3, as DNA: TGTGCCAGCAGCCCAATTCCCGGACAGGGTGGTACCGGGGAGCTGTTTTTT.

As for this clonotype: A read error is possible here, since a much larger clone lies one base away. The rearrangement links TRBV6-1 to TRBJ1-4; TRBD1 aligns across 10 bases. Trimming took 7 bases from V and 6 from J; bases not matched to a gene: 5. Germline V lookup: CDR1 MNHNS, CDR2 SASEGT. CDR3 length: 14 amino acids. CDR3 coding DNA: TGTGCCAGCAACATGGACAGGGGGGATGAAAAACTGTTTTTT. Translating it yields CASNMDRGDEKLFF.

The sample holds one count of this clonotype. The genes are TRBV20-1 and TRBJ1-6; 11 nucleotides agree with TRBD1. The CDR3 is 14 residues long. The V gene end was trimmed by 2 bases and the J gene end by 8 bases; junction bases not matched to a gene: 2. Germline-derived CDR1 and CDR2 are DFQATT and SNEGSKA (reference sequence). CDR3 sequence: CSARRTGGYSPLHF. The CDR3 bases are TGCAGTGCTAGACGGACAGGGGGCTATTCACCCCTCCACTTT.

The V and J genes are TRBV7-9 and TRBJ2-2, with unresolved D. V lost 6 bases to trimming and J lost 4 bases, with 15 bases between them. This CDR3 has 15 residues. Germline assignment: CDR1 SEHNR and CDR2 FQNEAQ (reference sequence). This chain's CDR3 is CASREWSVGTGELFF. For the CDR3, the DNA is TGTGCCAGCAGAGAGTGGTCCGTCGGCACCGGGGAGCTGTTTTTT.

In the case of this clonotype: One end of the junction fails to match germline, which may point to a read error. The rearrangement uses TRBV29-1 and TRBJ2-1; 15 nucleotides line up with TRBD2. This CDR3 region has 18 residues. Germline V lookup: CDR1 SQVTM, CDR2 ANQGSEA. The CDR3 DNA sequence: TGCGGCGTTGTTAGGGGACTAGCGGGAGGAGCCGCCTACAATGAGCAGTTCTTC. Translation gives CGVVRGLAGGAAYNEQFF.

As concerns this clonotype: A much larger clone lies a single base off, so this may be a read error. This chain links TRBV10-1 with TRBJ2-1; weak D call: TRBD2 (5 bases). V was cut by 6 bases and J by 10 bases, with 16 bases left in between. This CDR3 has 13 amino acids. Germline CDR1 is WNHNN and CDR2 is SYGVQD (reference sequence). Written as DNA, the CDR3 is TGCGCCAGCAGCGATCCGGGTCCGGGGGAGCAGTTCTTC. Amino acids: CASSDPGPGEQFF.

This clonotype showed up just a few times. This may be a read error: a much more frequent sequence differs by one nucleotide. V and J are TRBV28 and TRBJ2-5; the D gene is possibly TRBD2 (5 bases). This CDR3 has 14 amino acids. Germline V gene lookup returns CDR1 MDHEN and CDR2 SYDVKM. CDR3 nucleotide sequence: TGTGACAGCAGTTTATGGCCGGAGGAAGAGACCCAGTACTTC. Translating gives CDSSLWPEEETQYF.

This clonotype has only one observation. A junction boundary mismatches the germline segment, possibly from a read error. The CDR3 here is CASSSVLAPASGANILTF. CDR3 DNA sequence: TGTGCCAGCAGCTCAGTACTAGCGCCGGCCTCTGGTGCCAACATCCTGACTTTC. This chain connects TRBV11-2 to TRBJ2-6; 7 nucleotides match TRBD2. In germline, CDR1 is SGHAT, CDR2 FQNNGV. The length of the CDR3 is 18 residues.

Comment on this clonotype: Germline and junction disagree at one end, which may indicate a read error. The chain couples TRBV6-2 or TRBV6-3 to TRBJ2-2; maybe TRBD2 (6 bases). The CDR3 is made up of 14 amino acids. Germline V gene data show CDR1 as MNHEY and CDR2 as SVGEGT. CDR3 DNA: TGTGCCGGTGGCGGGGCACTGAACACCGGGGAGCTCTTTTTT. Encoded protein: CAGGGALNTGELFF.